The clone carrying this T cell receptor (beta chain) has only a few counts. Its antigen is unknown. The data are from a study of post-analysis software for immune sequencing data. Overall study: Relapsing-remitting, secondary progressive and progressive-relapsing multiple sclerosis were all included among the disease courses. Study-wide results and caveats: Strong co-clustering by F measure linked samples that shared a preparation batch. There was significantly lower normalized Chao1 diversity in multiple sclerosis patients than in controls.

TCR beta cDNA libraries included unique molecular identifiers. The authors obtained 400,000 to 600,000 cDNA molecules from approximately 0.91 to 9.4 million T cells. Each CDR3 protein is one row after TCRdb ran MiXCR on the PCR reads. The sample records roughly 700,000 distinct CDR3 sequences, 25% to 30% being singletons. The sample comprised blood. This TCR came from a girl aged 5-17 years with multiple sclerosis.

CDR3 nucleotides: TGCAGCGTTGGGGTGGGGCACGGGTCTGGGGCCAACGTCCTGACTTTC. This gives the protein CSVGVGHGSGANVLTF. The chain combines TRBV29-1 with TRBJ2-6, with D possibly being TRBD1 (5 bases). CDR3 length: 16 residues. Trimming stripped 4 bases from V and 1 base from J, with 14 bases between. Germline assignment: CDR1 SQVTM and CDR2 ANQGSEA.